What follows are 16 T cell receptor beta chains derived from one specimen sequenced in a study of blood T cell repertoires in COVID-19. Sequenced by immunoSEQ multiplex PCR; TCRdb stores in-frame clones only, minus some. The sample has 60,000 to 75,000 clones, around 87% seen once. What was sequenced was peripheral blood. The receptors were sampled from a man aged 50 to 59 with active COVID-19.

The chain is built from TRBV2 and TRBJ2-5; 7 bases map to TRBD2. Trimming removed 6 bases from V and 0 bases from J; junction bases left unmatched: 10. The CDR3 runs to 16 residues. The germline CDR1 and CDR2 sequences are SNHLY and FYNNEI. Written as DNA, the CDR3 is TGTGCCAGCAGACCTCGGGGGGTCCCCTACCAAGAGACCCAGTACTTC. Protein sequence: CASRPRGVPYQETQYF.

The V and J genes are TRBV28 and TRBJ1-5, with D unresolved. V lost 5 bases and J lost 4, with 12 bases in between. The germline CDR1 and CDR2 sequences are MDHEN and SYDVKM. The CDR3 runs 14 residues. Written as DNA, the CDR3 is TGTGCCAGCAGTCCATGGCAGACTAATCAGCCCCAGCATTTT. The encoded protein is CASSPWQTNQPQHF.

V is TRBV5-1 and J is TRBJ2-7, with 9 positions matching TRBD1. Germline V gives CDR1 SGHRS, CDR2 YFSETQ. The CDR3 runs to 15 residues. V shed 2 bases, J shed 6 bases, and the junction held 9 bases outside the gene matches. The CDR3 region has the DNA TGCGCCAGCAGCTTCGCCGGGACAGGGCAGTCCGAGCAGTACTTC. It encodes CASSFAGTGQSEQYF.

The chain combines TRBV27 with TRBJ2-2; 13 bases line up with TRBD2. The trim removed 6 bases at V and 4 bases at J, leaving 8 bases unmatched. The germline gives CDR1 MNHEY, CDR2 SMNVEV (reference sequence). CDR3 length: 17 amino acids. The CDR3 here is CASRRTSGSRSTGELFF. The CDR3 nucleotides read TGTGCCAGCAGGAGGACTAGCGGGAGCAGGAGCACCGGGGAGCTGTTTTTT.

The chain employs TRBV2 and TRBJ2-1, with 14 bases matching TRBD2. From germline, CDR1 is SNHLY and CDR2 FYNNEI. V lost 8 bases to trimming and J lost 6 bases; unmatched junction nucleotides: 3. The length of the CDR3 is 14 residues. CDR3 region: CASGGLAGGNEQFF. CDR3 DNA: TGTGCCAGCGGAGGACTAGCGGGAGGCAATGAGCAGTTCTTC. Full variable domain (remainder filled in from reference TRBV2 and TRBJ2-1): EPEVTQTPSHQVTQMGQEVILRCVPISNHLYFYWYRQILGQKVEFLVSFYNNEISEKSEIFDDQFSVERPDGSNFTLKIRSTKLEDSAMYFCASGGLAGGNEQFFGPGTRLTVL.

This rearrangement joins TRBV29-1 to TRBJ1-1; D perhaps matches TRBD1 (6 bases). With 2 bases removed from V and 0 bases from J, the gap between germline ends came to 13 bases. Looked up from germline, CDR1 is SQVTM and CDR2 is ANQGSEA. The CDR3 runs 15 residues. The chain's CDR3 is CSVEMVQGMNTEAFF. The CDR3, as DNA: TGCAGCGTTGAAATGGTTCAGGGGATGAACACTGAAGCTTTCTTT. The full variable domain, completed using reference TRBV29-1 and TRBJ1-1, is SAVISQKPSRDICQRGTSLTIQCQVDSQVTMMFWYRQQPGQSLTLIATANQGSEATYESGFVIDKFPISRPNLTFSTLTVSNMSPEDSSIYLCSVEMVQGMNTEAFFGQGTRLTVV.

This clone came up once. The chain combines TRBV4-1 with TRBJ2-3; D is undetermined. Germline V lookup: CDR1 MGHRA, CDR2 YSYEKL. Trimming removed 0 bases from V and 0 bases from J, with 7 bases in between. The CDR3 spans 15 residues. The CDR3 spells CASSQETTSTDTQYF. For the CDR3, the DNA is TGCGCCAGCAGCCAAGAGACAACTAGCACAGATACGCAGTATTTT.

This sequence joins TRBV28 and TRBJ2-1; D perhaps matches TRBD2 (6 bases). Germline V lookup: CDR1 MDHEN, CDR2 SYDVKM. The CDR3 has 18 amino acids. In nucleotides, the CDR3 is TGTGATCAGCCGCTTGGGACTCTAAGCAAGGACTCCTACAATGAGCAGTTCTTC. It encodes CDQPLGTLSKDSYNEQFF.

The rearrangement uses TRBV10-3 and TRBJ1-3, with TRBD1 as a possible D gene (5 bases). V dropped 10 bases and J dropped 0 bases, with 10 bases sitting between them. This CDR3 is 13 amino acids long. Germline CDR1 and CDR2: ENHRY and SYGVKD. As DNA, the CDR3 is TGTGCCACCCAGGGTTTCTCTGGAAACACCATATATTTT. The encoded protein is CATQGFSGNTIYF.

The chain joins TRBV7-9 to TRBJ2-1, with 10 positions matching TRBD2. This CDR3 contains 16 residues. J gave up 6 bases and V 1 base, and 6 bases lay outside the gene matches. Germline CDR1 SEHNR, CDR2 FQNEAQ (reference sequence). The CDR3 bases are TGTGCCAGCAGCTTAGTAGGGCTAGCGGGAGCCAATGAGCAGTTCTTC. Translation: CASSLVGLAGANEQFF.

This rearrangement joins TRBV6-2 or TRBV6-3 to TRBJ2-3; 9 nucleotides agree with TRBD1. CDR1 is MNHEY and CDR2 is SVGEGT in the germline V gene. V lost 2 bases to trimming and J lost 4 bases; unmatched junction nucleotides: 10. This CDR3 spans 17 amino acids. CDR3 nucleotide sequence: TGTGCCAGCAGTTACGGGGGGACAGGGCCTCAGTCAGATACGCAGTATTTT. This codes for CASSYGGTGPQSDTQYF.

This clone came up a few times. The chain carries TRBV6-2 or TRBV6-3 and TRBJ2-7; 9 positions match TRBD1. V lost 4 bases, J lost 0 bases, and 1 base stayed unmatched. This CDR3 region has 14 residues. Germline loops: CDR1 MNHEY, CDR2 SVGEGT. The CDR3 coding sequence is TGTGCCAGCAGTTGGGACAGGGTCTCCTACGAGCAGTACTTC. This sequence encodes CASSWDRVSYEQYF.

This rearrangement joins TRBV6-4 to TRBJ2-1; TRBD2 matches 12 bases. This CDR3 has 14 amino acids. The ends lost 6 bases at V and 8 bases at J; junction bases unmatched: 5. The germline V gene encodes CDR1 MRHNA and CDR2 SNTAGT. In nucleotides, the CDR3 is TGTGCCAGCAGCAGGACTAGCGGGAACGATGAGCAGTTCTTC. Amino acids: CASSRTSGNDEQFF.

The table lists this clone with a count of one. The chain carries TRBV27 and TRBJ1-2, with D unresolved. The germline V gene encodes CDR1 MNHEY and CDR2 SMNVEV (reference sequence). The CDR3 is made up of 15 amino acids. V shed 6 bases and J shed 0 bases, with 14 bases lying between them. CDR3 nucleotides: TGTGCCAGCAGCTCCGGCGGCTTAGCTAACTATGGCTACACCTTC. The encoded protein is CASSSGGLANYGYTF.

The chain employs TRBV6-5 and TRBJ1-1; D ambiguous. The V gene's germline CDR1 is MNHEY and CDR2 SVGAGI. With 5 bases removed from V and 5 bases from J, the gap between germline ends came to 12 bases. CDR3 length: 13 amino acids. CDR3 residues: CASSRVGTTEAFF. In DNA, the CDR3 is TGTGCCAGCAGTCGGGTTGGTACGACTGAAGCTTTCTTT.

This clone was seen once. The V and J genes are TRBV4-1 and TRBJ2-2, with 11 bases that match TRBD2. Losses at the gene ends were 2 bases for V and 4 bases for J; bases not matched to a gene: 6. The CDR3 sequence is 17 residues long. Germline CDR1 reads MGHRA; CDR2 reads YSYEKL. CDR3 amino acids: CASSQPLAGATTGELFF. CDR3 sequence (DNA): TGCGCCAGCAGCCAACCACTAGCGGGGGCAACCACCGGGGAGCTGTTTTTT.